Each of the 27 T cell receptor beta chains below was sequenced from the same sample in a study of blood T cell repertoires in COVID-19. Here immunoSEQ multiplex PCR was the method, and the copy in TCRdb shows in-frame clones only, minus some. The table has approximately 140,000 clones, approximately 88% seen once. The sample comprised PBMCs or T cells enriched from blood (not recorded which). Every receptor here comes from a man aged 35-49 years with acute COVID-19.

This clone was picked up one time. V usage is TRBV7-9 and J usage is TRBJ2-5; 7 bases line up with TRBD2. Unmatched junction bases numbered 7, after V lost 5 bases and J lost 4 bases. Germline CDR1 and CDR2: SEHNR and FQNEAQ (reference sequence). CDR3 length: 14 amino acids. The CDR3 bases are TGTGCCAGCAGCGCAGGACTAGTTATAGAGACCCAGTACTTC. Translated: CASSAGLVIETQYF. Complete variable domain (other parts from reference TRBV7-9 and TRBJ2-5): DTGVSQNPRHKITKRGQNVTFRCDPISEHNRLYWYRQTLGQGPEFLTYFQNEAQLEKSRLLSDRFSAERPKGSFSTLEIQRTEQGDSAMYLCASSAGLVIETQYFGPGTRLLVL.

This chain uses TRBV5-1 with TRBJ1-6; tentatively, D is TRBD1 (5 bases). V was trimmed by 0 bases and J by 4 bases, leaving 11 bases between them. This CDR3 has 16 residues. Germline lookup yields CDR1 SGHRS and CDR2 YFSETQ. CDR3 in DNA: TGCGCCAGCAGCTTGGAGGTCAGGGCATATAATTCACCCCTCCACTTT. Its translation is CASSLEVRAYNSPLHF.

This clone appeared a few times. This chain joins TRBV10-2 and TRBJ2-2; 8 bases match TRBD2. The CDR3 consists of 16 residues. The J segment lost 6 bases and the V segment lost 3 bases, leaving 9 bases of the junction unmatched. Looked up from germline, CDR1 is WSHSY and CDR2 is SAAADI. The CDR3 reads CASSDAGGPNPGELFF. CDR3 coding DNA: TGCGCCAGCAGTGACGCGGGGGGCCCGAATCCCGGGGAGCTGTTTTTT.

V usage is TRBV19 and J usage is TRBJ1-4; D might be TRBD1 (5 bases). V gave up 2 bases and J gave up 0 bases, with 7 bases separating them. This CDR3 is 15 amino acids long. Germline V CDR1 and CDR2: LNHDA, SQIVND (reference sequence). The CDR3 nucleotides are TGTGCCAGTAGTATACAGGGTGCAACTAATGAAAAACTGTTTTTT. It specifies CASSIQGATNEKLFF.

This rearrangement joins TRBV5-4 to TRBJ1-1, with D possibly matching TRBD1 (5 bases). Trimming left V 1 base short and J 7 bases short, with 14 bases between. This CDR3 is 14 amino acids long. Germline V gene sequence: CDR1 SGHNT, CDR2 YYREEE (reference sequence). This CDR3 reads CASSLSLGEGEAFF. The CDR3 DNA is TGTGCCAGCAGCTTGTCGTTGGGGGAGGGTGAAGCTTTCTTT.

The chain employs TRBV12-3 or TRBV12-4 and TRBJ2-1; a weak D match, TRBD2 (5 bases). The CDR3 totals 13 residues. V was trimmed by 3 bases and J by 2 bases, leaving 5 bases between them. The CDR3 here is CASSFGAYNEQFF. The CDR3 region has the DNA TGTGCCAGCAGTTTCGGGGCCTACAATGAGCAGTTCTTC.

V and J are TRBV6-1 and TRBJ1-6, with D maybe TRBD1 (5 bases). The CDR3 spans 17 residues. V was clipped by 2 bases and J by 7 bases, with 18 bases between them. Germline V gives CDR1 MNHNS, CDR2 SASEGT. The CDR3 sequence: CASSELPFRQGNSPLHF. CDR3 sequence (DNA): TGTGCCAGCAGTGAACTTCCTTTTCGGCAGGGAAATTCACCCCTCCACTTT.

This chain joins TRBV30 and TRBJ2-1; D ambiguous. Germline lookup yields CDR1 GTSNPN and CDR2 SVGIG (reference sequence). Trimming left V 2 bases short and J 3 bases short, with 14 bases between. The CDR3 has 15 amino acids. DNA for the CDR3: TGTGCCTGGAGTCGTATGTCAGGTTTCTACAATGAGCAGTTCTTC. Translation gives CAWSRMSGFYNEQFF.

This chain links TRBV7-2 with TRBJ1-1; D gene ambiguous. Germline V gives CDR1 SGHTA, CDR2 FQGNSA. The CDR3 covers 15 residues. Between the trimmed V and J ends, which lost 5 bases and 1 base, there was a span of 14 bases. CDR3 sequence reads: CASSLRARENTEAFF. The CDR3 DNA reads as TGTGCCAGCAGCCTACGAGCGCGAGAGAACACTGAAGCTTTCTTT.

The chain has TRBV11-2 and TRBJ1-4; D gene unclear. This CDR3 contains 14 residues. Germline-derived CDR1 and CDR2 are SGHAT and FQNNGV. V dropped 8 bases and J dropped 0 bases, with 10 bases sitting between them. The CDR3 DNA reads TGTGCCAGCCGTAGGAGCGCAACTAATGAAAAACTGTTTTTT. This sequence encodes CASRRSATNEKLFF.

The rearrangement links TRBV3-1 (or the pseudogene TRBV3-2) to TRBJ2-2; TRBD2 might be the D (6 bases). V was pared by 4 bases and J by 2 bases, with 11 bases between. Per germline, CDR1 LGHDT and CDR2 YNNKEL (reference sequence). The CDR3 totals 15 residues. CDR3 residues: CASSPPGGNTGELFF. For the CDR3, the DNA is TGTGCCAGCAGCCCCCCCGGGGGAAACACCGGGGAGCTGTTTTTT.

This sequence joins TRBV5-1 and TRBJ2-5; D remains unclear. The CDR3 runs to 14 residues. Trimming stripped 4 bases from V and 0 bases from J, with 10 bases between. In germline, CDR1 is SGHRS, CDR2 YFSETQ. For the CDR3, the DNA is TGCGCCAGCAGCGCTGACACCAACCAAGAGACCCAGTACTTC. This translates into CASSADTNQETQYF.

The rearrangement links TRBV7-8 to TRBJ2-1; 9 bases map to TRBD1. Germline assignment: CDR1 SGHVS and CDR2 FQNEAQ. The V and J ends lost 6 bases and 7 bases, in that order; junction bases with no gene match: 7. There are 14 residues in the CDR3. CDR3 DNA: TGTGCCAGCAGTTGGGACAGGGCCCTAAATGAGCAGTTCTTC. Translating it yields CASSWDRALNEQFF.

The chain couples TRBV28 to TRBJ1-2; 7 bases agree with TRBD1. The CDR3 is 16 residues long. After removal of 6 bases from V and 0 bases from J, the junction contained 10 bases not matched to a gene. Germline CDR1 reads MDHEN; CDR2 reads SYDVKM. The CDR3 nucleotides read TGTGCCAGCAGGTCAGGGGGAATCAACCCTAACTATGGCTACACCTTC. It translates to CASRSGGINPNYGYTF.

In its sample, this clone was seen once. The rearrangement uses TRBV4-2 and TRBJ2-7, with D uncertain. Trimming took 4 bases from V and 1 from J, leaving 8 bases between them. The CDR3 length is 13 residues. CDR1 is LGHNA, CDR2 YNFKEQ, per germline. CDR3 DNA sequence: TGTGCCAGCAGCCCACTTTCGTCCTACGAGCAGTACTTC. This translates into CASSPLSSYEQYF.

The chain has TRBV28 and TRBJ1-2; TRBD1 agrees at 12 bases. Germline trimming cut 5 bases from V and 7 bases from J; bases unmatched to any gene: 11. This CDR3 contains 16 residues. Germline V gives CDR1 MDHEN, CDR2 SYDVKM. CDR3 sequence (DNA): TGTGCCAGCAGTCCCCCTGGGACAGGGGGCGCGGGTGGCTACACCTTC. Its translation is CASSPPGTGGAGGYTF.

The genes are TRBV19 and TRBJ2-7, with no clear D. V was cut by 3 bases and J by 5 bases, with 8 bases left in between. The germline gives CDR1 LNHDA, CDR2 SQIVND (reference sequence). The CDR3 is 12 amino acids. Here the CDR3 reads CASSIHGDEQYF. The CDR3 bases are TGTGCCAGTAGTATTCACGGTGACGAGCAGTACTTC.

This clone appeared a single time. The chain recombines TRBV14 with TRBJ2-1, with TRBD2 identical over 7 bases. The germline V gene encodes CDR1 SGHDN and CDR2 FVKESK. V lost 5 bases, J lost 7 bases, and 5 bases stayed unmatched. The CDR3 totals 13 residues. As DNA, the CDR3 is TGTGCCAGCAGCTCAGTGGGGGGGAATGAGCAGTTCTTC. This codes for CASSSVGGNEQFF.

The rearrangement joins TRBV7-9 to TRBJ1-1, with 10 bases aligning to TRBD1. The CDR3 is 15 amino acids. Germline CDR1 and CDR2: SEHNR and FQNEAQ (reference sequence). V lost 5 bases and J lost 4; bases outside the gene matches: 7. The CDR3 region is CASSGRTGGVTEAFF. DNA for the CDR3: TGTGCCAGCAGCGGGCGGACAGGGGGAGTCACTGAAGCTTTCTTT.

The chain joins TRBV7-2 to TRBJ1-3, with D perhaps TRBD1 (5 bases). The V gene lost 1 base and the J gene lost 0 bases, with 7 bases spanning the gap. The CDR3 extends over 15 amino acids. Germline V gene lookup returns CDR1 SGHTA and CDR2 FQGNSA. The chain's CDR3 is CASSLGRASGNTIYF. The CDR3 DNA is TGTGCCAGCAGCTTAGGCAGGGCCTCTGGAAACACCATATATTTT.

This clone has only one observation. The junction and the germline gene differ at one end; a read error may be behind it. The V gene is TRBV5-6, the J gene TRBJ2-3; TRBD1 aligns across 10 bases. Germline V CDR1 and CDR2: SGHDT, YYEEEE. This CDR3 comprises 18 residues. The CDR3 nucleotides read TGTGCCAGCAGCGTGAAGACCTGGGACAGGGGCTCCACATATACGCAGTATTTT. Encoded protein: CASSVKTWDRGSTYTQYF.

V is TRBV7-9 and J is TRBJ1-5, with TRBD1 matching over 9 bases. The CDR3 sequence is 16 residues long. From germline, CDR1 is SEHNR and CDR2 FQNEAQ (reference sequence). V gave up 5 bases and J gave up 2 bases; unmatched junction bases: 7. CDR3 region: CASSATGGFGNQPQHF. The CDR3 region has the DNA TGTGCCAGCAGCGCTACAGGGGGCTTTGGCAATCAGCCCCAGCATTTT.

The chain couples TRBV3-1 (or the pseudogene TRBV3-2) to TRBJ2-7, with D possibly matching TRBD2 (7 bases). V was cut by 5 bases and J by 1 base, with 15 bases left in between. This CDR3 spans 15 amino acids. In germline, CDR1 is LGHDT, CDR2 YNNKEL (reference sequence). This chain's CDR3 is CASSLRGRGSYEQYF. The CDR3 nucleotides read TGTGCCAGCAGCTTACGGGGGAGGGGGTCCTACGAGCAGTACTTC.

This chain uses TRBV30 with TRBJ2-5, with D uncertain. V lost 0 bases and J lost 4, with 12 bases in between. This CDR3 contains 14 residues. Germline V gene lookup returns CDR1 GTSNPN and CDR2 SVGIG (reference sequence). The CDR3 loop is CAWSVGAYGETQYF. Written as DNA, the CDR3 is TGTGCCTGGAGTGTGGGCGCCTATGGAGAGACCCAGTACTTC.

This rearrangement joins TRBV5-6 to TRBJ1-4, with unresolved D. Trimming shortened V by 4 bases and J by 7 bases, and 14 bases separated the two germline ends. Germline V gives CDR1 SGHDT, CDR2 YYEEEE. The CDR3 is made up of 14 amino acids. CDR3 DNA: TGTGCCAGCAGCCAAGGTATGGAGGTTGAAAAACTGTTTTTT. Residues: CASSQGMEVEKLFF.

This clone was recorded once. The chain combines TRBV19 with TRBJ1-5, with 9 bases that match TRBD1. V trimming: 9 bases; J trimming: 5 bases; junction bases outside the gene matches: 8. Germline-derived CDR1 and CDR2 are LNHDA and SQIVND (reference sequence). The CDR3 consists of 14 residues. This CDR3 reads CASQAQGAHQPQHF. The CDR3 coding sequence is TGTGCCAGCCAAGCACAGGGGGCCCATCAGCCCCAGCATTTT.

The chain joins TRBV6-5 to TRBJ2-1; D perhaps matches TRBD2 (6 bases). Germline-derived CDR1 and CDR2 are MNHEY and SVGAGI. This CDR3 has 16 residues. Trimming cost V 4 bases and J 3 bases, with 16 bases left between them. CDR3 nucleotide sequence: TGTGCCAGCAGTTCGTCCGCGGGGTCAATCTACAATGAGCAGTTCTTC. Protein sequence: CASSSSAGSIYNEQFF.